This entry lists 29 T cell receptor beta chains sequenced from one sample in a study of CD8 T cells in ankylosing spondylitis. Study-level results: There was a TCR beta motif, made of several highly homologous variants, that appeared characteristic of ankylosing spondylitis blood.

These receptors lack a known antigen. TCRdb itself ran the 5' RACE reads through MiXCR, one entry per CDR3 protein. Of around 890,000 distinct CDR3 sequences in the sample, roughly 12% are singletons; the top ten hold 0.51%. The material sequenced was blood, either unsorted or a sorted T cell fraction (not recorded which). The receptors derive from a male donor with ankylosing spondylitis.

The CDR3 sequence is CSASYGTSGHYEQYF. The CDR3 region has the DNA TGCAGTGCTAGTTATGGGACTAGCGGCCACTACGAGCAGTACTTC. V gene TRBV20-1 combines with J gene TRBJ2-7; 11 nucleotides agree with TRBD2. V dropped 3 bases and J dropped 3; count of bases not matched to a gene: 7. Germline V CDR1 and CDR2: DFQATT, SNEGSKA (reference sequence). This CDR3 has 15 residues.

This sequence joins TRBV20-1 and TRBJ1-2, with 7 bases that match TRBD1. This CDR3 region has 15 residues. J was trimmed by 2 bases and V by 3 bases; bases with no gene match: 9. Germline values: CDR1 DFQATT, CDR2 SNEGSKA (reference sequence). CDR3 sequence reads: CSAREHRGMNYGYTF. Written as DNA, the CDR3 is TGCAGTGCTAGGGAACACAGGGGTATGAACTATGGCTACACCTTC.

About this clonotype: A much more abundant neighbour one base away suggests this may be a read error. The chain uses TRBV20-1 and TRBJ1-3; the D is unclear. Germline-derived CDR1 and CDR2 are DFQATT and SNEGSKA (reference sequence). With 0 bases removed from V and 6 bases from J, the gap between germline ends came to 3 bases. The CDR3 loop spans 11 amino acids. As DNA, the CDR3 is TGCAGTGCTAGAGATGAAAACACCATATATTTT. This translates into CSARDENTIYF.

V usage is TRBV20-1 and J usage is TRBJ2-1, with a tentative D call TRBD2 (6 bases). This CDR3 is built from 13 residues. Germline values: CDR1 DFQATT, CDR2 SNEGSKA (reference sequence). The CDR3 nucleotides read TGCAGCGCTTGGGGGGAGGAATACAATGAGCAGTTCTTC. This encodes CSAWGEEYNEQFF.

This clonotype appeared a few times. The CDR3 DNA is TGCAGCGTTGTAGTCTCGCGTAATGAAAAACTGTTTTTT. It specifies CSVVVSRNEKLFF. The chain is built from TRBV29-1 and TRBJ1-4, with no clear D. The ends were cut back, 4 bases at V and 4 bases at J, with 10 bases in the middle. Per germline, CDR1 SQVTM and CDR2 ANQGSEA. The length of the CDR3 is 13 residues.

This chain uses TRBV29-1 with TRBJ2-5; 8 bases are a match to TRBD1. CDR1 and CDR2 from the germline V gene are SQVTM and ANQGSEA. With V trimmed by 6 bases and J by 6 bases, 9 bases remained unmatched. The CDR3 contains 13 residues. The DNA of the CDR3 is TGCAGCGTCGGACAGGGCCTGTTAAAGACCCAGTACTTC. Translated: CSVGQGLLKTQYF.

This clonotype has more than one count but fewer than ten. The rearrangement uses TRBV6-5 and TRBJ2-3; D not certain. Trimming removed 6 bases at V and 9 bases at J, with 19 bases between. This CDR3 is 14 amino acids long. Germline lookup yields CDR1 MNHEY and CDR2 SVGAGI. CDR3 coding DNA: TGTGCCAGCAGCTATAGAGGACCGCCTTGGACGCAGTATTTT. This translates into CASSYRGPPWTQYF.

The chain combines TRBV27 with TRBJ2-2, with a possible D match to TRBD1 (6 bases). CDR3 length: 14 amino acids. The germline V gene encodes CDR1 MNHEY and CDR2 SMNVEV (reference sequence). V lost 10 bases and J 3 bases, leaving 15 bases between the germline ends. The CDR3 sequence is CATRQDPYTGELFF. CDR3 in DNA: TGTGCCACGCGACAGGACCCATACACCGGGGAGCTGTTTTTT.

This clonotype was recorded many times. The V call is TRBV7-9, the J call TRBJ2-7, with D perhaps assigned TRBD1 or TRBD2 (6 bases each). The germline gives CDR1 SEHNR, CDR2 FQNEAQ (reference sequence). V dropped 2 bases and J dropped 5 bases, with 13 bases sitting between them. CDR3 length equals 14 residues. The CDR3: CASSLRGAGNEQYF. Written as DNA, the CDR3 is TGTGCCAGCAGCTTAAGGGGGGCTGGCAACGAGCAGTACTTC.

This clonotype was recorded a few times. The J gene is TRBJ2-5, the V gene TRBV10-3; D is possibly TRBD1 (6 bases). CDR1 ENHRY and CDR2 SYGVKD come from the germline V gene. CDR3 length equals 14 residues. Trimming took off 6 bases at V and 0 bases at J, with 11 bases between the two ends. CDR3 amino acids: CAISHREDQETQYF. The DNA of the CDR3 is TGTGCCATCAGCCACAGGGAAGACCAAGAGACCCAGTACTTC.

This clonotype was found a few times. The V call is TRBV7-6, the J call TRBJ1-4, with 9 nucleotides matching TRBD1. The germline CDR1 and CDR2 sequences are SGHVS and FNYEAQ. The CDR3 consists of 15 residues. V trimming: 4 bases; J trimming: 7 bases; junction bases outside the gene matches: 7. The CDR3 DNA follows: TGTGCCAGCAGCTCCCGCCGGGACAGGGTTGAAAAACTGTTTTTT. Amino acid sequence: CASSSRRDRVEKLFF.

The gene calls are TRBV20-1 and TRBJ2-1; 14 bases are shared with TRBD2. The CDR3 consists of 15 residues. J gave up 4 bases and V 6 bases, and 5 bases lay outside the gene matches. The germline V gene has CDR1 DFQATT and CDR2 SNEGSKA (reference sequence). The DNA for the CDR3 is TGCAGTGCGGGAGGGACTAGCGGGAGATACAATGAGCAGTTCTTC. It translates to CSAGGTSGRYNEQFF.

About this clonotype itself: One end of the junction does not line up with germline, which may come from a read error. The chain joins TRBV20-1 to TRBJ2-7; D unclear. The CDR3 is made up of 12 amino acids. Germline V gene sequence: CDR1 DFQATT, CDR2 SNEGSKA (reference sequence). The CDR3 region is CSARPLLYEEYF. DNA of the CDR3: TGCAGTGCTAGACCACTACTCTACGAGGAGTACTTC.

The rearrangement uses TRBV12-3 or TRBV12-4 and TRBJ1-1, with D unclear. The CDR3 is 14 residues long. V lost 5 bases to trimming and J lost 2 bases, with 12 bases between them. The chain's CDR3 is CASSPLVGNTEAFF. The DNA for the CDR3 is TGTGCCAGCAGTCCTTTAGTTGGAAACACTGAAGCTTTCTTT.

This clonotype has at least ten counts. The chain carries TRBV7-2 and TRBJ2-1, with 7 bases aligning to TRBD2. There are 14 residues in the CDR3. The V gene's germline CDR1 is SGHTA and CDR2 FQGNSA. J was trimmed by 10 bases and V by 7 bases; bases with no gene match: 13. The CDR3 spells CASTPMGRAREQFF. DNA for the CDR3: TGTGCCAGCACCCCAATGGGGAGGGCCAGGGAGCAGTTCTTC.

This clonotype was found many times. The gene calls are TRBV20-1 and TRBJ1-2; D uncertain. The CDR3 covers 12 residues. Germline V gene data show CDR1 as DFQATT and CDR2 as SNEGSKA (reference sequence). The ends were cut back, 1 base at V and 8 bases at J, with 11 bases in the middle. CDR3 region: CSARVALWGYTF. CDR3 nucleotide sequence: TGCAGTGCTAGAGTGGCTCTCTGGGGCTACACCTTC.

The CDR3: CASSITGGPGSTGELFF. The CDR3 nucleotides read TGTGCCAGTAGTATAACGGGAGGCCCCGGGAGCACCGGGGAGCTGTTTTTT. The V call is TRBV19, the J call TRBJ2-2, with 7 positions matching TRBD2. The CDR3 consists of 17 residues. Per germline, CDR1 LNHDA and CDR2 SQIVND (reference sequence). With V trimmed by 2 bases and J by 4 bases, 10 bases remained unmatched.

This clonotype was seen more than once but under ten times. The rearrangement joins TRBV29-1 to TRBJ1-2; possible D gene TRBD1, 6 bases. Germline CDR1 is SQVTM and CDR2 is ANQGSEA. CDR3 size: 13 residues. The germline V and J ends were trimmed by 6 bases and 4 bases, with 15 bases remaining between them. The CDR3 loop is CSVQGVRTYGYTF. The CDR3 nucleotides read TGCAGCGTACAGGGAGTGAGGACCTATGGCTACACCTTC.

This clonotype was observed a handful of times. The chain recombines TRBV2 with TRBJ1-1, with D tentatively TRBD1 (5 bases). CDR1 and CDR2 (germline): SNHLY, FYNNEI. This CDR3 is built from 15 residues. Deletions cut 3 bases from V and 8 bases from J, with 19 bases between. The chain's CDR3 is CASSDFSGHSPEAFF. CDR3 in DNA: TGTGCCAGCAGTGACTTTTCTGGACATTCGCCCGAAGCTTTCTTT.

V is TRBV5-1 and J is TRBJ2-5, with 9 positions matching TRBD2. The CDR3 sequence is 15 residues long. Germline trimming cut 0 bases from V and 4 bases from J; bases unmatched to any gene: 4. CDR1 is SGHRS and CDR2 is YFSETQ in the germline V gene. This chain's CDR3 is CASSLEGTSRETQYF. CDR3 bases: TGCGCCAGCAGCTTGGAAGGGACTAGCAGAGAGACCCAGTACTTC.

The CDR3 region is CASSLTRGLEAFF. The CDR3 coding sequence is TGTGCCAGCAGCTTAACCAGGGGCCTTGAAGCTTTCTTT. The chain recombines TRBV7-2 with TRBJ1-1; possibly TRBD1 for D (6 bases). CDR3 length: 13 residues. Germline values: CDR1 SGHTA, CDR2 FQGNSA. The V end was cut by 2 bases, the J end by 7 bases, with 11 bases between.

The chain uses TRBV28 and TRBJ1-1; D is uncertain. Trimming pared 7 bases from V and 0 bases from J, leaving 15 bases between. The CDR3 sequence is 15 residues long. Germline V gene data show CDR1 as MDHEN and CDR2 as SYDVKM. In DNA form, the CDR3 reads TGTGCCAGCACCCCCGTTACGGCTGTGAACACTGAAGCTTTCTTT. Translation: CASTPVTAVNTEAFF.

This clonotype was seen many times. This chain joins TRBV29-1 and TRBJ2-1; D is undetermined. This CDR3 is 13 amino acids long. Trimming cost V 8 bases and J 0 bases, with 11 bases left between them. The germline gives CDR1 SQVTM, CDR2 ANQGSEA. This chain's CDR3 is CSSGRVSYNEQFF. The CDR3 bases are TGCAGCTCCGGACGAGTCTCCTACAATGAGCAGTTCTTC.

This clonotype was observed a few times. This rearrangement joins TRBV11-2 to TRBJ1-1; D possibly corresponds to TRBD1 (5 bases). Deletions cut 3 bases from V and 10 bases from J, with 12 bases between. Germline CDR1 is SGHAT and CDR2 is FQNNGV. The CDR3 has 12 residues. The CDR3 region is CASSLGGAGAFF. The CDR3 DNA reads as TGTGCCAGCAGCTTGGGAGGGGCTGGAGCTTTCTTT.

The chain has TRBV20-1 and TRBJ1-5, with TRBD1 identical over 8 bases. J was trimmed by 2 bases and V by 1 base; bases with no gene match: 7. This CDR3 spans 16 amino acids. Germline V gives CDR1 DFQATT, CDR2 SNEGSKA (reference sequence). Here the CDR3 reads CSARAWQGAGNQPQHF. CDR3 bases: TGCAGTGCTAGAGCCTGGCAGGGGGCCGGCAATCAGCCCCAGCATTTT.

This clonotype has just a few counts. An end of the junction differs from the germline gene, which may be a read error. V and J are TRBV5-1 and TRBJ2-7, with 8 positions matching TRBD1. The CDR3 is 15 amino acids. Germline loops: CDR1 SGHRS, CDR2 YFSETQ. The CDR3 is CASSLAGTGVSEQYF. DNA of the CDR3: TGTGCCAGCAGCTTAGCCGGGACAGGCGTAAGTGAGCAGTACTTC.

This clonotype was seen repeatedly, ten times or more. The chain recombines TRBV12-3 or TRBV12-4 with TRBJ2-7, with TRBD2 matching 8 bases. Unmatched junction bases numbered 15, after V lost 5 bases and J lost 3 bases. The CDR3 consists of 17 residues. The DNA of the CDR3 is TGTGCCAGCAGTCCTTTTCCCATGCTAGCGGGTAGCTACGAGCAGTACTTC. The encoded protein is CASSPFPMLAGSYEQYF.

This clonotype was found a few times. The CDR3 here is CSVQDRDTDTQYF. The DNA for the CDR3 is TGCAGCGTTCAGGACAGGGATACAGATACGCAGTATTTT. The chain joins TRBV29-1 to TRBJ2-3, with 8 bases fitting TRBD1. CDR3 size: 13 residues. J lost 3 bases, V lost 5 bases, and 4 bases had no gene match. Germline CDR1 and CDR2: SQVTM and ANQGSEA.

The chain carries TRBV20-1 and TRBJ2-1; 9 bases align to TRBD1. V shed 6 bases and J 8 bases; nucleotides not matched to a gene: 8. The CDR3 runs 13 residues. From germline, CDR1 is DFQATT and CDR2 SNEGSKA (reference sequence). The CDR3 is CSASRDRADEQFF. The CDR3 bases are TGCAGTGCGTCCCGGGACAGGGCCGATGAGCAGTTCTTC.